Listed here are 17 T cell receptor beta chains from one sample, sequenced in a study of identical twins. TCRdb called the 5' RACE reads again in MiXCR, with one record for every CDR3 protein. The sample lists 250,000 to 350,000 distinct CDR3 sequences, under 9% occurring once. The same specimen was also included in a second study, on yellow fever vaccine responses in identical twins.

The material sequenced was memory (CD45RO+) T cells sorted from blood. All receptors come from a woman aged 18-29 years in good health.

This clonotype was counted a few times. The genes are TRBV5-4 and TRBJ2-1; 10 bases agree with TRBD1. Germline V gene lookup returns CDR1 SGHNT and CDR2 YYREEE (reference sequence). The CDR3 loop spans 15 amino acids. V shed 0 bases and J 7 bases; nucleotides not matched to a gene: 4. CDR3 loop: CASSLGQGAWNEQFF. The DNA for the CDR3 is TGTGCCAGCAGCTTGGGACAGGGGGCATGGAATGAGCAGTTCTTC.

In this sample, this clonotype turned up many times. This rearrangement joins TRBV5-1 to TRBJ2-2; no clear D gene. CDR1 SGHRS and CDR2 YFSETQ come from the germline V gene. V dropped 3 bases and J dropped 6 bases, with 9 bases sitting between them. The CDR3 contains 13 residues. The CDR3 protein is CASSWDQPGELFF. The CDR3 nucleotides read TGCGCCAGCAGCTGGGATCAGCCCGGGGAGCTGTTTTTT.

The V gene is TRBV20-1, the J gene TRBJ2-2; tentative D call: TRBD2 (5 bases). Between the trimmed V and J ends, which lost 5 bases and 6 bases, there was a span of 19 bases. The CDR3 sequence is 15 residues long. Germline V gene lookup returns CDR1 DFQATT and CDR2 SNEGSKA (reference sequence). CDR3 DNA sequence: TGCAGTGCTCGGGGTCGGATGGTGGCCGCCGGGGAGCTGTTTTTT. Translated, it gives CSARGRMVAAGELFF.

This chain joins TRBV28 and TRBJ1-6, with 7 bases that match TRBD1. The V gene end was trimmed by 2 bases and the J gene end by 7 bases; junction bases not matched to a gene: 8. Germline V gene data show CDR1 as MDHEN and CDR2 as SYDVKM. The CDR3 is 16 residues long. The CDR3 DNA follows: TGTGCCAGCAGTTTAGACGGGACAGTGAGGAATTCACCCCTCCACTTT. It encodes CASSLDGTVRNSPLHF.

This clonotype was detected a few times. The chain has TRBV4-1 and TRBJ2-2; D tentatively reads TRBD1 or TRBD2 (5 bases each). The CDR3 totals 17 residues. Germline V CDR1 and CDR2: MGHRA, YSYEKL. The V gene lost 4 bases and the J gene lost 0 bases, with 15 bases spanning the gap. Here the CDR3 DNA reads TGCGCCAGCAGCCCAGACGGGACCCAAGCGAACACCGGGGAGCTGTTTTTT. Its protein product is CASSPDGTQANTGELFF.

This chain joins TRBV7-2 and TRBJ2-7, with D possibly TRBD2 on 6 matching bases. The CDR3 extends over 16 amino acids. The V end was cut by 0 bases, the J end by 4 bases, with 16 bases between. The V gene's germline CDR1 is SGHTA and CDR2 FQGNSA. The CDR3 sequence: CASSLAEGLLLYEQYF. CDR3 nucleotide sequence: TGTGCCAGCAGCTTAGCCGAGGGACTCCTGTTATACGAGCAGTACTTC.

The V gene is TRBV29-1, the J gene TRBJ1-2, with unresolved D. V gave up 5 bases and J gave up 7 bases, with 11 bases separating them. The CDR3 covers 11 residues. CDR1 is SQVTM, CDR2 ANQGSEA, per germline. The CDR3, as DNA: TGCAGCGTTTACGAAAGGCTTGGCTACACCTTC. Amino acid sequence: CSVYERLGYTF.

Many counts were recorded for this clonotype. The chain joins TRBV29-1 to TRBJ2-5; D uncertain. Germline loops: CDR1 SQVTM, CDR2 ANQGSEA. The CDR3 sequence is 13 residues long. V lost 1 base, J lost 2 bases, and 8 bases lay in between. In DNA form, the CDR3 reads TGCAGCGTTGAAGCCCCTACGCAAGAGACCCAGTACTTC. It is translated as CSVEAPTQETQYF.

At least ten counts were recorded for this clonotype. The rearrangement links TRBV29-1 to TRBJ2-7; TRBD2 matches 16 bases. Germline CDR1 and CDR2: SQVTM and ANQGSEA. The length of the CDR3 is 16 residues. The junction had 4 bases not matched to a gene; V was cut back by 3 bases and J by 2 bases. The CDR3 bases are TGCAGCGTTGAGGGACTAGCGGGAGGGCCCGCCTACGAGCAGTACTTC. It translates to CSVEGLAGGPAYEQYF.

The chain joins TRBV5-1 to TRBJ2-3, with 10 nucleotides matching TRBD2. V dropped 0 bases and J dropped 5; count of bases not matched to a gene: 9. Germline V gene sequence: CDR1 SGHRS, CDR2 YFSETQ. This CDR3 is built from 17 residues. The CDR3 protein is CASSLEGSGGAIDTQYF. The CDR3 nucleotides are TGCGCCAGCAGCTTGGAGGGAAGCGGGGGGGCCATAGATACGCAGTATTTT.

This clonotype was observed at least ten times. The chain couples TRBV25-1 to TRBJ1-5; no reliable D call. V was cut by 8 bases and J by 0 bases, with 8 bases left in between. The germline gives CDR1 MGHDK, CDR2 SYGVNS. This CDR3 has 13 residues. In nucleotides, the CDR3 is TGTGCCAGCGCGACGGATAGCAATCAGCCCCAGCATTTT. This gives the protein CASATDSNQPQHF.

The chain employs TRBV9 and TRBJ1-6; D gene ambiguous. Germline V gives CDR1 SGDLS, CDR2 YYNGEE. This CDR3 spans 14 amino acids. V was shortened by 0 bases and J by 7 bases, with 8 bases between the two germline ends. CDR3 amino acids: CASSVDTGNSPLHF. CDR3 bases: TGTGCCAGCAGCGTAGATACTGGGAATTCACCCCTCCACTTT.

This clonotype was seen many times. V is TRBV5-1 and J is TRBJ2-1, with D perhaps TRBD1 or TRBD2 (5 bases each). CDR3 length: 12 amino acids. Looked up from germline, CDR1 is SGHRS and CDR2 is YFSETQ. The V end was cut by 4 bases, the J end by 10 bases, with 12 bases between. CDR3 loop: CASSGTSAEQFF. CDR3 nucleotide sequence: TGCGCCAGCAGCGGGACGTCGGCCGAGCAGTTCTTC.

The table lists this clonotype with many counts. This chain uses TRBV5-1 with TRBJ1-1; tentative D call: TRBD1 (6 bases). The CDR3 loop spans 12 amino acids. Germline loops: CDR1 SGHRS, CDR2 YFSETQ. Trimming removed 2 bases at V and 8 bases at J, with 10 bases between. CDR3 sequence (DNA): TGCGCCAGCAGCTTTAAACAGGGAGAAGCTTTCTTT. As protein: CASSFKQGEAFF. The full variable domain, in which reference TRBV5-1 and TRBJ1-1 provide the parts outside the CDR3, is KAGVTQTPRYLIKTRGQQVTLSCSPISGHRSVSWYQQTPGQGLQFLFEYFSETQRNKGNFPGRFSGRQFSNSRSEMNVSTLELGDSALYLCASSFKQGEAFFGQGTRLTVV.

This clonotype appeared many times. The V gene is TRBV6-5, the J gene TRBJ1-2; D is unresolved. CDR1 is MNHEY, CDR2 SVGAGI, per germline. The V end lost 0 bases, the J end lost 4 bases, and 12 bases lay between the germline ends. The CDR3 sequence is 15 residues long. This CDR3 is CASSYSREWSYGYTF. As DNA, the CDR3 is TGTGCCAGCAGTTACTCGAGGGAATGGAGCTATGGCTACACCTTC.

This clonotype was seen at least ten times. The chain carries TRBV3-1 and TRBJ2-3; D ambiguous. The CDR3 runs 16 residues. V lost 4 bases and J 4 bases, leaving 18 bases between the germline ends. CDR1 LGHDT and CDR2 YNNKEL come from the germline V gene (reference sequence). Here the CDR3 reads CASSPGPSDPADTQYF. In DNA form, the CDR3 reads TGTGCCAGCAGCCCCGGCCCGTCAGACCCCGCAGATACGCAGTATTTT.

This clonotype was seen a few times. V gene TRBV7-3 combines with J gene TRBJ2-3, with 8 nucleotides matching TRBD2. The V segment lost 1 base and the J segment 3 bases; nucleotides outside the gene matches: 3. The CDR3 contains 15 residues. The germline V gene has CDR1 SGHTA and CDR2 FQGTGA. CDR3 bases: TGTGCCAGCAGCTTAAGGGGACTAGAAACAGATACGCAGTATTTT. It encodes CASSLRGLETDTQYF.